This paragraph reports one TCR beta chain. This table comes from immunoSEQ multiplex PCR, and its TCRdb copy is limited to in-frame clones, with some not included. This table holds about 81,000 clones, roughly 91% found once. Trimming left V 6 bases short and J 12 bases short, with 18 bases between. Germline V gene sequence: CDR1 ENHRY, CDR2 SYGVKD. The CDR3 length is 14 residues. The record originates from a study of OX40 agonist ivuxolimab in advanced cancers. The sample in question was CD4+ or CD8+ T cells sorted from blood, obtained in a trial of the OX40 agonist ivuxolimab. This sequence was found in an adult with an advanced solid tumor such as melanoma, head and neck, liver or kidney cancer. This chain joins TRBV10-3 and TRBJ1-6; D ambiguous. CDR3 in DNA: TGTGCCATCAGCGCGACACCTCAGGAGGAACCCCTCCACTTT. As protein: CAISATPQEEPLHF.